The 8 T cell receptor beta chains given below trace back to one sample, sequenced in a study of T cell responses to AZD1222 COVID-19 vaccine. Produced via immunoSEQ multiplex PCR; TCRdb's table is partial and in-frame only. Here the sample spans about 180,000 clones, around 90% being singletons. The material was peripheral blood, obtained 28 days after the second dose of the MenACWY control vaccine. The origin of the receptors is an adult who received the MenACWY meningococcal vaccine as a control.

The rearrangement joins TRBV7-9 to TRBJ2-7; either TRBD1 or TRBD2 may supply D (5 bases each). CDR1 and CDR2 from the germline V gene are SEHNR and FQNEAQ (reference sequence). The germline V and J ends were trimmed by 5 bases and 2 bases, with 7 bases remaining between them. The CDR3 totals 12 residues. The CDR3 nucleotides are TGTGCCAGCAGCCGGGACCCCTACGAGCAGTACTTC. This sequence encodes CASSRDPYEQYF.

A few counts support this clone. The rearrangement joins TRBV28 to TRBJ2-1; the match to TRBD2 covers 7 bases. V shed 2 bases, J shed 4 bases, and the junction held 5 bases outside the gene matches. Germline V gene data show CDR1 as MDHEN and CDR2 as SYDVKM. This CDR3 region has 15 residues. In DNA form, the CDR3 reads TGTGCCAGCAGTTTAGTCGGTAGCGGGTACAATGAGCAGTTCTTC. This sequence encodes CASSLVGSGYNEQFF.

Comment on this clone: Other nucleotide sequences from this sample produce the same CDR3. This chain connects TRBV3-1 (or the pseudogene TRBV3-2) to TRBJ2-7, with TRBD1 identical over 7 bases. Germline V gives CDR1 LGHDT, CDR2 YNNKEL (reference sequence). After removal of 3 bases from V and 4 bases from J, the junction contained 0 bases not matched to a gene. The CDR3 has 12 amino acids. CDR3 nucleotides: TGTGCCAGCAGCCAGACAGGGTACGAGCAGTACTTC. It codes for CASSQTGYEQYF.

The rearrangement links TRBV5-1 to TRBJ2-5; D is uncertain. Trimming cost V 1 base and J 5 bases, with 3 bases left between them. CDR1 is SGHRS and CDR2 is YFSETQ in the germline V gene. CDR3 length: 11 amino acids. The DNA of the CDR3 is TGCGCCAGCAGCTTGAGGGAGACCCAGTACTTC. This gives the protein CASSLRETQYF.

V usage is TRBV24-1 and J usage is TRBJ2-1; D may match TRBD1 or TRBD2 (6 bases each). CDR1 and CDR2 from the germline V gene are KGHDR and SFDVKD. This CDR3 comprises 15 residues. Trimming stripped 1 base from V and 5 bases from J, with 11 bases between. DNA of the CDR3: TGTGCCACCAGTGATTTAGGTGGGGGGCACAATGAGCAGTTCTTC. Encoded protein: CATSDLGGGHNEQFF.

V usage is TRBV11-2 and J usage is TRBJ2-3, with D possibly being TRBD2 (5 bases). V was trimmed by 7 bases and J by 10 bases, leaving 18 bases between them. The germline gives CDR1 SGHAT, CDR2 FQNNGV. The CDR3 totals 13 residues. CDR3 residues: CASTFSSPTAQYF. DNA for the CDR3: TGTGCCAGCACCTTCTCTAGCCCGACGGCGCAGTATTTT.

V is TRBV30 and J is TRBJ2-1; 10 nucleotides agree with TRBD2. This CDR3 comprises 14 residues. Germline loops: CDR1 GTSNPN, CDR2 SVGIG (reference sequence). V lost 3 bases, J lost 4 bases, and 3 bases stayed unmatched. CDR3 in DNA: TGTGCCTGGAGACTAGCGGGATTTTACAATGAGCAGTTCTTC. Its translation: CAWRLAGFYNEQFF.

This clone was counted once. The V gene is TRBV7-2, the J gene TRBJ2-7; perhaps TRBD1 as D (5 bases). The CDR3 loop spans 18 amino acids. In germline, CDR1 is SGHTA, CDR2 FQGNSA. Trimming cost V 0 bases and J 3 bases, with 21 bases left between them. CDR3 amino acids: CASSLATLTDTPRYEQYF. The CDR3 DNA is TGTGCCAGCAGCTTAGCCACTTTAACGGACACCCCTCGCTACGAGCAGTACTTC.